Shown below are 3 T cell receptor beta chains from a single sample sequenced in a study of monozygotic twins with inflammatory bowel disease (dated by TCRdb to the late 2010s). The library relied on 5' RACE. The sequencer was an Illumina HiSeq 2500. The reads, reprocessed by TCRdb, yield one row per CDR3 protein sequence and no DNA. Per the sample table, the count is about 200,000 distinct CDR3 sequences. The ten largest clones take up less than 9% of the sample. The sample was blood. The receptors stem from a human donor with ulcerative colitis or Crohn's disease, or a healthy co-twin of an affected twin (not recorded which).

The CDR3 loop is CASSFIGNVEAFF. The chain joins TRBV12-3 or TRBV12-4 to TRBJ1-1. The CDR3 is made up of 13 amino acids.

V gene TRBV6-5 combines with J gene TRBJ2-2. CDR3 length: 15 residues. Germline V gene lookup returns CDR1 MNHEY and CDR2 SVGAGI. Here the CDR3 reads CAGSYGSRNGGELFF.

The chain recombines TRBV29-1 with TRBJ2-2; TCRdb designates TRBD2, a call that cannot be tested without DNA. The CDR3 consists of 13 residues. The V gene's germline CDR1 is SQVTM and CDR2 ANQGSEA. CDR3 region: CSVLAGELGELFF.